One sample yielded the 26 T cell receptor beta chains listed below, sequenced in a study of control samples from healthy donors and cancer patients. Sequencing used immunoSEQ multiplex PCR; TCRdb keeps in-frame clones, though not all of them. The sample records 200,000 to 250,000 clones, 85% to 95% being singletons. The source material was blood. These receptors were collected from a man aged 50 or older in good health.

CDR3 DNA sequence: TGTGCCAGCAGCTTACAATCTCGCAGGGCCCTTCAAGAGACCCAGTACTTC. This encodes CASSLQSRRALQETQYF. The chain joins TRBV7-2 to TRBJ2-5, with TRBD1 as a possible D gene (5 bases). The germline V gene has CDR1 SGHTA and CDR2 FQGNSA. V was pared by 2 bases and J by 2 bases, with 18 bases between. The CDR3 is 17 residues long.

The chain has TRBV7-2 and TRBJ2-5; unclear D gene. The CDR3 is 14 amino acids. The germline CDR1 and CDR2 sequences are SGHTA and FQGNSA. Trimming shortened V by 6 bases and J by 1 base, and 12 bases separated the two germline ends. CDR3 loop: CASSRPPSQETQYF. Here the CDR3 DNA reads TGTGCCAGCAGTAGACCACCTTCCCAAGAGACCCAGTACTTC.

The J gene is TRBJ2-7, the V gene TRBV21-1; TRBD2, the table's D call, was not compared with the DNA. TRBV21-1 is deemed a pseudogene. This CDR3 is 16 amino acids long. CDR3 residues: CASSEIHSGFSYEQYF. In DNA, the CDR3 is TGTGCCAGCAGCGAGATTCATTCGGGTTTTTCCTACGAGCAGTACTTC.

Here the CDR3 DNA reads TGTGCCAGCCTAGAGGACCAATTCCACGAGCAGTACTTC. The encoded protein is CASLEDQFHEQYF. The chain recombines TRBV6-5 with TRBJ2-7; D not resolved. V was clipped by 8 bases and J by 5 bases, with 16 bases between them. Germline CDR1 MNHEY, CDR2 SVGAGI. The CDR3 is 13 amino acids.

The chain carries TRBV28 and TRBJ1-2, with D unresolved. Germline V gene lookup returns CDR1 MDHEN and CDR2 SYDVKM. This CDR3 contains 13 residues. V lost 3 bases to trimming and J lost 2 bases, with 7 bases between them. CDR3: CASSFIGNYGYTF. The DNA of the CDR3 is TGTGCCAGCAGTTTCATCGGGAACTATGGCTACACCTTC.

The chain combines TRBV7-9 with TRBJ2-7, with D perhaps TRBD1 (6 bases). The CDR3 consists of 14 residues. Germline V lookup: CDR1 SEHNR, CDR2 FQNEAQ (reference sequence). Trimming left V 1 base short and J 4 bases short, with 11 bases between. DNA for the CDR3: TGTGCCAGCAGCTTAGGGACAGTAGCTTACGAGCAGTACTTC. It is translated as CASSLGTVAYEQYF.

This chain connects TRBV6-5 to TRBJ2-2; D could derive from TRBD1 or TRBD2 (5 bases each). The CDR3 runs 14 residues. Germline values: CDR1 MNHEY, CDR2 SVGAGI. V shed 6 bases and J shed 0 bases, with 8 bases lying between them. The DNA for the CDR3 is TGTGCCAGCAGCACGGGGCCGAACACCGGGGAGCTGTTTTTT. This encodes CASSTGPNTGELFF.

The chain has TRBV27 and TRBJ2-1; D is ambiguous. V was pared by 2 bases and J by 9 bases, with 14 bases between. Germline V lookup: CDR1 MNHEY, CDR2 SMNVEV (reference sequence). The CDR3 covers 14 residues. DNA of the CDR3: TGTGCCAGCAGTTTAATAGGAGCCCCGGGTGAGCAGTTCTTC. It encodes CASSLIGAPGEQFF.

J is TRBJ2-7 and V is TRBV6-6; possibly TRBD1 for D (6 bases). The CDR3 consists of 14 residues. Germline V gene lookup returns CDR1 MNHNY and CDR2 SVGAGI (reference sequence). V was cut by 4 bases and J by 6 bases, with 16 bases left in between. The CDR3 nucleotides read TGTGCCAGCAGTTCGACACAGGGTTACGGCGAGCAGTACGTC. Its translation: CASSSTQGYGEQYV.

This chain links TRBV24-1 with TRBJ2-7; 9 bases are a match to TRBD1. This CDR3 is 20 amino acids long. Germline CDR1 KGHDR, CDR2 SFDVKD. The ends lost 0 bases at V and 5 bases at J; junction bases unmatched: 19. In DNA form, the CDR3 reads TGTGCCACCAGTGATTTGATAACCCTCGCCGGACAGGGGACCATCCACGAGCAGTACTTC. Its protein product is CATSDLITLAGQGTIHEQYF.

This chain links TRBV5-6 with TRBJ1-5; D unclear. The CDR3 spans 15 residues. V was pared by 0 bases and J by 0 bases, with 7 bases between. Germline V CDR1 and CDR2: SGHDT, YYEEEE. The CDR3 DNA reads as TGTGCCAGCAGCTTGGGGACCGCTAGCAATCAGCCCCAGCATTTT. Translating it yields CASSLGTASNQPQHF.

The DNA of the CDR3 is TGTGCCAGCAAAGTAGGGGGGGGAAATACGCAGTATTTT. It translates to CASKVGGGNTQYF. The chain uses TRBV14 and TRBJ2-3; D perhaps matches TRBD2 (7 bases). V lost 7 bases and J 7 bases, leaving 15 bases between the germline ends. This CDR3 comprises 13 residues. Germline CDR1 SGHDN, CDR2 FVKESK.

The V call is TRBV30, the J call TRBJ2-7; D perhaps matches TRBD1 (6 bases). From germline, CDR1 is GTSNPN and CDR2 SVGIG (reference sequence). Trimming shortened V by 7 bases and J by 2 bases, and 15 bases separated the two germline ends. The CDR3 length is 13 residues. CDR3 protein: CASQGQTAYEQYF. DNA for the CDR3: TGTGCCTCCCAGGGACAAACGGCCTACGAGCAGTACTTC.

The chain links TRBV6-1 to TRBJ2-7, with D hard to call. The V gene lost 3 bases and the J gene lost 1 base, with 7 bases spanning the gap. CDR3 size: 13 residues. CDR1 is MNHNS and CDR2 is SASEGT in the germline V gene. CDR3 amino acids: CASSDLRSYEQYV. The CDR3 DNA sequence: TGTGCCAGCAGTGATCTCCGGTCCTACGAGCAGTACGTC.

The rearrangement links TRBV9 to TRBJ1-2; tentatively, D is TRBD1 (5 bases). The germline V gene encodes CDR1 SGDLS and CDR2 YYNGEE. V was shortened by 0 bases and J by 7 bases, with 13 bases between the two germline ends. The CDR3 loop spans 14 amino acids. CDR3 coding DNA: TGTGCCAGCAGCGTAGAGGGACCGCGGAGTGGCTACACCTTC. Its translation: CASSVEGPRSGYTF.

This clone has only one observation. The J gene is TRBJ1-2, the V gene TRBV6-1; D unresolved. Trimming pared 3 bases from V and 14 bases from J, leaving 10 bases between. Germline lookup yields CDR1 MNHNS and CDR2 SASEGT. The CDR3 totals 10 residues. CDR3 sequence reads: CASSDLSDTF. In DNA form, the CDR3 reads TGTGCCAGCAGTGACCTTTCGGATACCTTC.

The CDR3 protein is CASSLVLAGASTKNIQYF. The DNA of the CDR3 is TGTGCCAGCAGCTTAGTCCTAGCGGGGGCCTCGACCAAAAACATTCAGTACTTC. The V gene is TRBV11-2, the J gene TRBJ2-4; the match to TRBD2 covers 10 bases. From germline, CDR1 is SGHAT and CDR2 FQNNGV. V lost 1 base, J lost 2 bases, and 8 bases stayed unmatched. The CDR3 extends over 18 amino acids.

The chain couples TRBV5-8 to TRBJ2-5, with D perhaps TRBD1 (6 bases). Germline assignment: CDR1 SGHTS and CDR2 YDEGEE. V shed 0 bases and J shed 0 bases, with 15 bases lying between them. The CDR3 extends over 17 amino acids. CDR3 DNA: TGTGCCAGCAGCTTGGGGGTTGTCCGGGACAACCAAGAGACCCAGTACTTC. Translation: CASSLGVVRDNQETQYF.

This clone was detected once. The chain combines TRBV7-9 with TRBJ1-2; TRBD1 aligns across 7 bases. Germline values: CDR1 SEHNR, CDR2 FQNEAQ (reference sequence). The length of the CDR3 is 14 residues. J lost 7 bases, V lost 5 bases, and 10 bases had no gene match. The CDR3 spells CASSGGQLSLGYTF. DNA of the CDR3: TGTGCCAGCAGCGGGGGACAGCTCTCCCTTGGCTACACCTTC.

The chain joins TRBV2 to TRBJ1-1, with D perhaps matching TRBD1 (6 bases). Germline assignment: CDR1 SNHLY and CDR2 FYNNEI. V was trimmed by 3 bases and J by 4 bases, leaving 21 bases between them. This CDR3 comprises 17 residues. The CDR3, as DNA: TGTGCCAGCAGTGAGTTCGGGCAGGGGTATGGCTCCACTGAAGCTTTCTTT. It is translated as CASSEFGQGYGSTEAFF.

The chain couples TRBV7-3 to TRBJ2-2, with D perhaps matching TRBD1 (6 bases). Germline CDR1 SGHTA, CDR2 FQGTGA. V lost 2 bases, J lost 4 bases, and 8 bases lay in between. The CDR3 length is 14 residues. This CDR3 is CASSLHRVTGELFF. DNA for the CDR3: TGTGCCAGCAGCTTACACAGGGTCACCGGGGAGCTGTTTTTT.

The genes are TRBV18 and TRBJ1-1, with 9 positions matching TRBD1. The germline gives CDR1 KGHSH, CDR2 LQKENI. The trim removed 6 bases at V and 1 base at J, leaving 9 bases unmatched. The CDR3 sequence is 16 residues long. The CDR3 sequence: CASSQSDRGGNTEAFF. The CDR3 DNA sequence: TGTGCCAGCTCGCAATCCGACAGGGGGGGGAACACTGAAGCTTTCTTT.

The J gene is TRBJ2-7, the V gene TRBV2; 14 positions agree with TRBD2. The germline gives CDR1 SNHLY, CDR2 FYNNEI. The trim removed 8 bases at V and 7 bases at J, leaving 7 bases unmatched. The length of the CDR3 is 14 residues. CDR3 coding DNA: TGTGCCAGCGGGAGACTAGCGGGGGGGCTTGAGCAGTACTTC. It is translated as CASGRLAGGLEQYF.

In regard to this clone: This same CDR3 is encoded by further DNA sequences in the sample. The rearrangement uses TRBV7-8 and TRBJ2-2; TRBD2 might be the D (6 bases). The V gene's germline CDR1 is SGHVS and CDR2 FQNEAQ. The length of the CDR3 is 16 residues. Deletions cut 1 base from V and 6 bases from J, with 15 bases between. The CDR3 loop is CASSLVGGTGPGELFF. CDR3 DNA sequence: TGTGCCAGCAGCTTAGTGGGGGGTACGGGTCCCGGGGAGCTGTTTTTT.

The chain links TRBV5-5 to TRBJ1-1; no firm D call. The CDR3 loop spans 12 amino acids. Trimming pared 0 bases from V and 9 bases from J, leaving 9 bases between. Germline values: CDR1 SGHKS, CDR2 YYEKEE (reference sequence). The CDR3 nucleotides are TGTGCCAGCAGCTTGGACCTAATCAAAGCTTTCTTT. Protein sequence: CASSLDLIKAFF.

This clone was observed a few times. J is TRBJ2-3 and V is TRBV6-4, with 10 positions matching TRBD2. From germline, CDR1 is MRHNA and CDR2 SNTAGT. V was clipped by 3 bases and J by 2 bases; unmatched bases: 2. There are 15 residues in the CDR3. CDR3 coding DNA: TGTGCCAGCAGTGAGAGCGGGGGGGCCACAGATACGCAGTATTTT. Amino acids: CASSESGGATDTQYF.